One and the same sample provided the 32 T cell receptor beta chains below, sequenced in a study of T-cell memory formation after mild COVID-19. TCRdb passed the 5' RACE reads through MiXCR, listing each CDR3 protein once. The sample has 350,000 or so distinct CDR3 sequences; 20% to 25% are singletons. Sequencing was carried out using PBMCs or a T cell subset sorted from them (not recorded which). These receptors were obtained from a man younger than 35 who had mild COVID-19 (a few samples of this study predate the infection). Cell type and time point are not known.

Many counts were recorded for this clonotype. The chain links TRBV7-2 to TRBJ1-1; D not certain. The germline CDR1 and CDR2 sequences are SGHTA and FQGNSA. The V gene lost 5 bases and the J gene lost 5 bases, with 18 bases spanning the gap. This CDR3 comprises 15 residues. CDR3 in DNA: TGTGCCAGCAGCCTTGGTGCGTCGGGCGGAACTGAAGCTTTCTTT. It specifies CASSLGASGGTEAFF. Complete variable domain (other parts from reference TRBV7-2 and TRBJ1-1): GAGVSQSPSNKVTEKGKDVELRCDPISGHTALYWYRQSLGQGLEFLIYFQGNSAPDKSGLPSDRFSAERTGGSVSTLTIQRTQQEDSAVYLCASSLGASGGTEAFFGQGTRLTVV.

This clonotype has just a few counts. This chain links TRBV7-3 with TRBJ2-1, with 8 bases lining up with TRBD2. V lost 5 bases and J lost 7; bases outside the gene matches: 7. The V gene's germline CDR1 is SGHTA and CDR2 FQGTGA. The CDR3 contains 14 residues. The CDR3: CASSHRGGRNEQFF. The CDR3 bases are TGTGCCAGCAGCCACCGGGGGGGACGGAATGAGCAGTTCTTC. The full variable domain, in which reference TRBV7-3 and TRBJ2-1 provide the parts outside the CDR3, is GAGVSQTPSNKVTEKGKYVELRCDPISGHTALYWYRQSLGQGPEFLIYFQGTGAADDSGLPNDRFFAVRPEGSVSTLKIQRTERGDSAVYLCASSHRGGRNEQFFGPGTRLTVL.

Many counts were recorded for this clonotype. The chain combines TRBV28 with TRBJ2-4; 9 nucleotides agree with TRBD1. Trimming cost V 3 bases and J 7 bases; bases outside gene matches: 4. Germline assignment: CDR1 MDHEN and CDR2 SYDVKM. The CDR3 totals 14 residues. In nucleotides, the CDR3 is TGTGCCAGCAGTTTCCGGGACAGGGTTAACATTCAGTACTTC. This translates into CASSFRDRVNIQYF.

The J gene is TRBJ1-2, the V gene TRBV29-1, with D unclear. The germline CDR1 and CDR2 sequences are SQVTM and ANQGSEA. This CDR3 contains 13 residues. V was clipped by 7 bases and J by 3 bases, with 15 bases between them. The CDR3 protein is CSASGGADYGYTF. DNA of the CDR3: TGCAGCGCCTCCGGAGGAGCAGACTATGGCTACACCTTC. The whole variable domain, remainder taken from reference TRBV29-1 and TRBJ1-2, is SAVISQKPSRDICQRGTSLTIQCQVDSQVTMMFWYRQQPGQSLTLIATANQGSEATYESGFVIDKFPISRPNLTFSTLTVSNMSPEDSSIYLCSASGGADYGYTFGSGTRLTVV.

This clonotype was found a few times. V usage is TRBV11-2 and J usage is TRBJ2-7; D possibly matches TRBD1 or TRBD2 (5 bases each). The CDR3 is 16 amino acids. With 5 bases removed from V and 4 bases from J, the gap between germline ends came to 21 bases. The germline CDR1 and CDR2 sequences are SGHAT and FQNNGV. The CDR3 bases are TGTGCCAGCAGCGGAGTTCGCACAGGACCGGGGTACGAGCAGTACTTC. It encodes CASSGVRTGPGYEQYF.

The CDR3 DNA is TGCAGTGCTAGACCAACAGGGAACCCCTACGAGCAGTACGTC. Encoded protein: CSARPTGNPYEQYV. This chain connects TRBV20-1 to TRBJ2-7; weak D call: TRBD1 (6 bases). CDR1 is DFQATT, CDR2 SNEGSKA, per germline (reference sequence). The CDR3 runs to 14 residues. The V gene lost 2 bases and the J gene lost 2 bases, with 13 bases spanning the gap.

The rearrangement links TRBV7-2 to TRBJ2-3, with D perhaps matching TRBD2 (6 bases). From germline, CDR1 is SGHTA and CDR2 FQGNSA. V dropped 0 bases and J dropped 3 bases, with 16 bases sitting between them. The CDR3 has 17 amino acids. The CDR3 region is CASSLARGFKGTDTQYF. DNA for the CDR3: TGTGCCAGCAGCTTAGCGCGGGGTTTCAAAGGGACAGATACGCAGTATTTT.

The chain is built from TRBV7-9 and TRBJ1-1; D is uncertain. The V and J ends lost 1 base and 1 base respectively, with 10 bases between them. The CDR3 runs 15 residues. Germline values: CDR1 SEHNR, CDR2 FQNEAQ (reference sequence). As DNA, the CDR3 is TGTGCCAGCAGCTTAGACGGGATACGGAACACTGAAGCTTTCTTT. It is translated as CASSLDGIRNTEAFF. The whole variable domain, remainder taken from reference TRBV7-9 and TRBJ1-1, is DTGVSQNPRHKITKRGQNVTFRCDPISEHNRLYWYRQTLGQGPEFLTYFQNEAQLEKSRLLSDRFSAERPKGSFSTLEIQRTEQGDSAMYLCASSLDGIRNTEAFFGQGTRLTVV.

The gene calls are TRBV6-2 or TRBV6-3 and TRBJ2-5; D might be TRBD1 or TRBD2, each matching 5 bases. V lost 8 bases to trimming and J lost 0 bases, with 16 bases between them. The CDR3 length is 15 residues. The germline V gene has CDR1 MNHEY and CDR2 SVGEGT. The CDR3 reads CASLPIQDYQETQYF. CDR3 sequence (DNA): TGTGCCAGCCTTCCCATACAGGACTACCAAGAGACCCAGTACTTC.

The chain uses TRBV12-3 or TRBV12-4 and TRBJ2-2; the D is unclear. Trimming removed 3 bases at V and 3 bases at J, with 5 bases between. The CDR3 is made up of 13 amino acids. DNA of the CDR3: TGTGCCAGCAGTTTGGAGTACACCGGGGAGCTGTTTTTT. It specifies CASSLEYTGELFF.

The gene calls are TRBV5-1 and TRBJ1-4; unclear D gene. Germline CDR1 and CDR2: SGHRS and YFSETQ. The CDR3 sequence is 14 residues long. V was pared by 4 bases and J by 8 bases, with 15 bases between. The CDR3 sequence is CASSASQWEEKLFF. CDR3 nucleotides: TGCGCCAGCAGCGCCTCACAGTGGGAAGAAAAACTGTTTTTT.

This clonotype was picked up a small number of times. The V gene is TRBV20-1, the J gene TRBJ1-2, with TRBD1 matching over 8 bases. V was pared by 8 bases and J by 4 bases, with 3 bases of the junction left unmatched. Germline assignment: CDR1 DFQATT and CDR2 SNEGSKA (reference sequence). There are 11 residues in the CDR3. CDR3 DNA sequence: TGCAGTCCCAGGGGGCCCTATGGCTACACCTTC. The encoded protein is CSPRGPYGYTF.

This sequence joins TRBV6-2 or TRBV6-3 and TRBJ2-3; D might be TRBD1 or TRBD2, each matching 7 bases. The CDR3 spans 15 residues. The germline CDR1 and CDR2 sequences are MNHEY and SVGEGT. V lost 8 bases to trimming and J lost 2 bases, with 17 bases between them. CDR3 DNA: TGTGCCAGCTCAGGGGGGGGATACTTCACAGATACGCAGTATTTT. Translated, it gives CASSGGGYFTDTQYF.

This clonotype appeared many times. The V call is TRBV7-2, the J call TRBJ1-3; possibly TRBD1 for D (5 bases). Germline assignment: CDR1 SGHTA and CDR2 FQGNSA. The germline V and J ends were trimmed by 1 base and 1 base, with 14 bases remaining between them. The CDR3 is 17 amino acids. The CDR3 region is CASSLVGSGVSGNTIYF. DNA for the CDR3: TGTGCCAGCAGCTTAGTAGGGTCGGGGGTTTCTGGAAACACCATATATTTT.

The chain uses TRBV5-1 and TRBJ2-3; D perhaps matches TRBD2 (5 bases). CDR1 is SGHRS and CDR2 is YFSETQ in the germline V gene. This CDR3 has 16 amino acids. Trimming cost V 4 bases and J 0 bases, with 15 bases left between them. In nucleotides, the CDR3 is TGCGCCAGCAGCCTCGCCGGGGTAGGGAGCACAGATACGCAGTATTTT. Protein sequence: CASSLAGVGSTDTQYF.

The chain carries TRBV6-5 and TRBJ2-3; D uncertain. There are 12 residues in the CDR3. Germline-derived CDR1 and CDR2 are MNHEY and SVGAGI. V shed 2 bases and J shed 5 bases, with 5 bases lying between them. In DNA form, the CDR3 reads TGTGCCAGCAGTTACGGAGTAGATACGCAGTATTTT. Translation gives CASSYGVDTQYF.

The chain recombines TRBV28 with TRBJ2-1; D unclear. Trimming took off 6 bases at V and 13 bases at J, with 13 bases between the two ends. Germline V gene data show CDR1 as MDHEN and CDR2 as SYDVKM. The CDR3 length is 11 residues. Here the CDR3 reads CASSPQYAQFF. CDR3 DNA: TGTGCCAGCAGCCCACAGTACGCCCAGTTCTTC. The full variable domain, with the rest looked up from reference TRBV28 and TRBJ2-1, is DVKVTQSSRYLVKRTGEKVFLECVQDMDHENMFWYRQDPGLGLRLIYFSYDVKMKEKGDIPEGYSVSREKKERFSLILESASTNQTSMYLCASSPQYAQFFGPGTRLTVL.

This clonotype was seen only a few times. This chain links TRBV12-3 or TRBV12-4 with TRBJ2-7; 12 nucleotides match TRBD1. V was clipped by 6 bases and J by 7 bases; unmatched bases: 4. There are 13 residues in the CDR3. Written as DNA, the CDR3 is TGTGCCAGCAGGGGACAGGGGGCACGGGAGCAGTACTTC. As protein: CASRGQGAREQYF.

This clonotype was picked up a small number of times. This CDR3 reads CASRSTGRAFF. In DNA, the CDR3 is TGTGCCAGCAGGTCGACAGGGAGGGCTTTCTTT. The chain couples TRBV27 to TRBJ1-1; TRBD1 matches at 7 bases. CDR1 is MNHEY, CDR2 SMNVEV, per germline (reference sequence). Trimming cost V 6 bases and J 11 bases; bases outside gene matches: 6. This CDR3 has 11 amino acids.

In its sample, this clonotype was seen a few times. The V gene is TRBV7-2, the J gene TRBJ1-3; 7 bases match TRBD1. With V trimmed by 3 bases and J by 6 bases, 5 bases remained unmatched. The germline gives CDR1 SGHTA, CDR2 FQGNSA. The CDR3 extends over 14 amino acids. CDR3 protein: CASSFQGGANTIYF. In DNA form, the CDR3 reads TGTGCCAGCAGCTTCCAGGGGGGTGCAAACACCATATATTTT.

This clonotype was picked up a small number of times. V and J are TRBV10-3 and TRBJ2-7; the D is unclear. CDR1 and CDR2 from the germline V gene are ENHRY and SYGVKD. CDR3 length equals 14 residues. The germline V and J ends were trimmed by 2 bases and 1 base, with 9 bases remaining between them. The DNA of the CDR3 is TGTGCCATCAGTGAGAGGAACAATTCCTACGAGCAGTACGTC. Protein product: CAISERNNSYEQYV.

The rearrangement joins TRBV6-2 or TRBV6-3 to TRBJ2-1; D is uncertain. Trimming removed 2 bases from V and 8 bases from J, with 10 bases in between. Germline V gene sequence: CDR1 MNHEY, CDR2 SVGEGT. CDR3 length: 13 amino acids. The CDR3 nucleotides read TGTGCCAGCAGTTACGGGGTAGGGCATGAGCAGTTCTTC. Translation gives CASSYGVGHEQFF.

DNA for the CDR3: TGCGCCAGCAGCTTGTTCGCAGAGACCCAGTACTTC. Its translation: CASSLFAETQYF. V usage is TRBV5-1 and J usage is TRBJ2-5; D not resolved. Trimming removed 1 base at V and 4 bases at J, with 5 bases between. In germline, CDR1 is SGHRS, CDR2 YFSETQ. This CDR3 has 12 amino acids.

The sample holds many counts of this clonotype. The rearrangement links TRBV9 to TRBJ2-2, with 10 nucleotides matching TRBD1. V was clipped by 0 bases and J by 3 bases; unmatched bases: 5. This CDR3 is built from 17 residues. CDR1 SGDLS and CDR2 YYNGEE come from the germline V gene. CDR3 in amino acids: CASSVGRTGGHTGELFF. CDR3 sequence (DNA): TGTGCCAGCAGCGTAGGCAGGACAGGGGGTCACACCGGGGAGCTGTTTTTT.

There are a few counts of this clonotype. V gene TRBV5-6 combines with J gene TRBJ2-3; TRBD2 might be the D (6 bases). Per germline, CDR1 SGHDT and CDR2 YYEEEE. The CDR3 is 16 residues long. With 3 bases removed from V and 5 bases from J, the gap between germline ends came to 19 bases. The CDR3 region has the DNA TGTGCCAGCAGCTACCCTCGGCGGGATTGGGGAGATACGCAGTATTTT. Encoded protein: CASSYPRRDWGDTQYF.

This clonotype showed up just a few times. This chain links TRBV7-6 with TRBJ2-4; the D is unclear. V lost 5 bases and J 6 bases, leaving 8 bases between the germline ends. The CDR3 is 12 amino acids. Looked up from germline, CDR1 is SGHVS and CDR2 is FNYEAQ. The CDR3 here is CASSPDRNIQYF. The CDR3 DNA sequence: TGTGCCAGCAGCCCGGATCGAAACATTCAGTACTTC.

This clonotype was recorded at least ten times. The rearrangement joins TRBV24-1 to TRBJ2-3; tentative D call: TRBD2 (6 bases). The CDR3 consists of 16 residues. V was clipped by 2 bases and J by 2 bases, with 13 bases between them. The germline V gene encodes CDR1 KGHDR and CDR2 SFDVKD. The CDR3 DNA follows: TGTGCCACCAGTGATTCCGGGACTTACGACACAGATACGCAGTATTTT. Translation: CATSDSGTYDTDTQYF.

Ten or more counts support this clonotype. The CDR3: CASTLAGGLDTQYF. The DNA for the CDR3 is TGTGCCAGCACCCTAGCGGGGGGGCTAGATACGCAGTATTTT. V gene TRBV7-2 combines with J gene TRBJ2-3; 12 bases are shared with TRBD2. CDR1 and CDR2 from the germline V gene are SGHTA and FQGNSA. J lost 5 bases, V lost 7 bases, and 4 bases had no gene match. CDR3 size: 14 residues.

This clonotype has ten or more counts. The chain links TRBV15 to TRBJ1-2; 7 positions match TRBD1. Germline lookup yields CDR1 LNHNV and CDR2 YYDKDF (reference sequence). V lost 5 bases, J lost 5 bases, and 2 bases stayed unmatched. This CDR3 is 12 amino acids long. The DNA for the CDR3 is TGTGCCACCAGCCGACAGGGTTATGGCTACACCTTC. This codes for CATSRQGYGYTF. The full variable domain, its missing parts supplied by reference TRBV15 and TRBJ1-2, is DAMVIQNPRYQVTQFGKPVTLSCSQTLNHNVMYWYQQKSSQAPKLLFHYYDKDFNNEADTPDNFQSRRPNTSFCFLDIRSPGLGDTAMYLCATSRQGYGYTFGSGTRLTVV.

The V call is TRBV18, the J call TRBJ2-3, with TRBD2 identical over 7 bases. Germline values: CDR1 KGHSH, CDR2 LQKENI. The CDR3 covers 14 residues. The ends lost 4 bases at V and 2 bases at J; junction bases unmatched: 3. Here the CDR3 DNA reads TGTGCCAGCTCACAGGGACTAATCACAGATACGCAGTATTTT. Translation: CASSQGLITDTQYF.

The rearrangement uses TRBV6-5 and TRBJ1-1; no clear D gene. This CDR3 has 14 residues. V was pared by 0 bases and J by 2 bases, with 7 bases between. CDR1 is MNHEY and CDR2 is SVGAGI in the germline V gene. CDR3 in amino acids: CASSYSQPNTEAFF. The CDR3 DNA reads TGTGCCAGCAGTTACTCGCAACCTAACACTGAAGCTTTCTTT.

The sample holds a few counts of this clonotype. The chain couples TRBV7-9 to TRBJ2-5; D gene uncertain. Germline-derived CDR1 and CDR2 are SEHNR and FQNEAQ (reference sequence). The CDR3 length is 13 residues. Trimming cost V 7 bases and J 3 bases, with 12 bases left between them. The chain's CDR3 is CASTTWTEETQYF. CDR3 nucleotides: TGTGCCAGCACCACGTGGACGGAAGAGACCCAGTACTTC.